This T cell receptor beta chain was recorded in a study of blood T cell repertoires in COVID-19. Study in general: Samples representing acute and convalescent COVID-19 were sourced from the United States, Italy and Spain. In each case, the material was cDNA or gDNA derived from T cells, B-cell-depleted T cells, or PBMCs.

This clone came up a few times. Trimming removed 2 bases from V and 5 bases from J; junction bases left unmatched: 4. The CDR3 is made up of 15 amino acids. Germline values: CDR1 MNHNS, CDR2 SASEGT. In the study's own analysis: It was from reference gene primer amplification that nucleated cell counts were estimated. The data were produced by immunoSEQ multiplex PCR, yet TCRdb's version contains in-frame clones alone and is incomplete. V and J calls and clone size follow that table, whereas D and trimming were derived from the DNA. The profile shows 95,000 to 120,000 clones, around 85% of them singletons.

The receptor was isolated from a human donor in a cohort sampled during active COVID-19. This chain joins TRBV6-1 and TRBJ1-5; 9 nucleotides agree with TRBD1. Sequences were obtained from peripheral blood. The CDR3 nucleotides read TGTGCCAGCAGTGAAAGCGGGACAGGGCATCAGCCCCAGCATTTT. Translating it yields CASSESGTGHQPQHF.